Listed below are T cell receptor beta chains from one sample, sequenced in a study of T-cell memory formation after mild COVID-19. One entry per CDR3 protein results from TCRdb running MiXCR on the 5' RACE reads. Here the sample spans 390,000 or so distinct CDR3 sequences, more than 15% being singletons. Sequences were obtained from PBMCs or a T cell subset sorted from them (not recorded which). The receptors were sampled from a man aged 18 to 29 who had mild COVID-19 (a few samples of this study predate the infection). Cell type and time point are not known. The CDR3 runs from the conserved cysteine through the conserved F or W. D genes are given only for firm matches. Only part of the rows carry a size: once, few, many, or a class if the clone is expanded.

D gene: .; J gene: TRBJ1-4; V gene: TRBV24-1; clone size: many; CDR3 DNA: TGTGCCACCAGCACCGGGACAACCGGCGAAAAACTGTTTTTT; CDR3 protein: CATSTGTTGEKLFF
D gene: .; J gene: TRBJ1-1; V gene: TRBV7-9; clone size: .; CDR3 DNA: TGTGCCAGCAGCGTTGTTGCCCCGAGGACTGAAGCTTTCTTT; CDR3 protein: CASSVVAPRTEAFF
D gene: .; J gene: TRBJ2-1; V gene: TRBV7-9; clone size: few; CDR3 DNA: TGTGCCAGCAGCTTCACTTACAATGAGCAGTTCTTC; CDR3 protein: CASSFTYNEQFF
D gene: .; J gene: TRBJ2-2; V gene: TRBV4-2; clone size: few; CDR3 DNA: TGTGCCAGCAGCCAACCTCTTACTATGGTGGACAACACCGGGGAGCTGTTTTTT; CDR3 protein: CASSQPLTMVDNTGELFF
D gene: .; J gene: TRBJ1-1; V gene: TRBV5-1; clone size: many; CDR3 DNA: TGCGCCAGCAGGCTTGGTGGGGAGAACACTGAAGCTTTCTTT; CDR3 protein: CASRLGGENTEAFF
D gene: TRBD1; J gene: TRBJ2-7; V gene: TRBV7-3; clone size: .; CDR3 DNA: TGTGCCAGCAGTTTGGGACAGAACGACGAGCAGTACTTC; CDR3 protein: CASSLGQNDEQYF
D gene: .; J gene: TRBJ2-1; V gene: TRBV2; clone size: few; CDR3 DNA: TGTGCCAGAGCGGTCGATTCGGGAGTTAATGAGCAGTTCTTC; CDR3 protein: CARAVDSGVNEQFF
D gene: .; J gene: TRBJ1-4; V gene: TRBV18; clone size: .; CDR3 DNA: TGTGCCAGCTCAAGCGCGGCCGGAGGTGGTGAAAAACTGTTTTTT; CDR3 protein: CASSSAAGGGEKLFF
D gene: .; J gene: TRBJ2-4; V gene: TRBV29-1; clone size: few; CDR3 DNA: TGCAGCGTTGGGACGGGGGGCCAAAACATTCAGTACTTC; CDR3 protein: CSVGTGGQNIQYF
D gene: TRBD2; J gene: TRBJ2-2; V gene: TRBV28; clone size: .; CDR3 DNA: TGTGCCAGCAGACCGACTAGCGGGGGGTACGCGAACACCGGGGAGCTGTTTTTT; CDR3 protein: CASRPTSGGYANTGELFF
D gene: TRBD1; J gene: TRBJ1-1; V gene: TRBV12-3/TRBV12-4; clone size: few; CDR3 DNA: TGTGCCAGCAGTCTAGGGACAGGGGGGAGGAGTGAAGCTTTCTTT; CDR3 protein: CASSLGTGGRSEAFF
D gene: TRBD1; J gene: TRBJ2-5; V gene: TRBV7-9; clone size: .; CDR3 DNA: TGTGCCAGCAGCCCCGGGGACAGGGGGCAGCAAGAGACCCAGTACTTC; CDR3 protein: CASSPGDRGQQETQYF
D gene: TRBD2; J gene: TRBJ2-3; V gene: TRBV20-1; clone size: .; CDR3 DNA: TGCAGTGCTAGGGCAAAAGGACTAGCGGGCCCAACAGCAGATACGCAGTATTTT; CDR3 protein: CSARAKGLAGPTADTQYF
D gene: .; J gene: TRBJ2-7; V gene: TRBV4-2; clone size: few; CDR3 DNA: TGTGCCAGCAGCCAAGAGTGGAGCGGCCCCTACGAGCAGTACTTC; CDR3 protein: CASSQEWSGPYEQYF
D gene: .; J gene: TRBJ1-3; V gene: TRBV5-1; clone size: .; CDR3 DNA: TGCGCCAGCAGCGCACAGGGCATTTCTGGAAACACCATATATTTT; CDR3 protein: CASSAQGISGNTIYF
D gene: TRBD1; J gene: TRBJ1-1; V gene: TRBV7-2; clone size: many; CDR3 DNA: TGTGCCAGCAGCTTCGGTTCCGGGACAGGGGACACTGAAGCTTTCTTT; CDR3 protein: CASSFGSGTGDTEAFF
D gene: .; J gene: TRBJ2-3; V gene: TRBV7-8; clone size: few; CDR3 DNA: TGTGCCAGCAGCTTCAGCTACACAGATACGCAGTATTTT; CDR3 protein: CASSFSYTDTQYF
D gene: .; J gene: TRBJ1-2; V gene: TRBV29-1; clone size: .; CDR3 DNA: TGCAGCGGCTTGCAAGGGGATGGCTACACCTTC; CDR3 protein: CSGLQGDGYTF
D gene: .; J gene: TRBJ2-5; V gene: TRBV20-1; clone size: .; CDR3 DNA: TGCAGTGCTCGGATTTGGGGGGAAGGAGAGACCCAGTACTTC; CDR3 protein: CSARIWGEGETQYF
D gene: .; J gene: TRBJ2-1; V gene: TRBV19; clone size: .; CDR3 DNA: TGTGCCAGTAGTATACTGAGGGTTCGGGGGATGGATGAGCAGTTCTTC; CDR3 protein: CASSILRVRGMDEQFF
D gene: TRBD1; J gene: TRBJ1-2; V gene: TRBV12-3/TRBV12-4; clone size: few; CDR3 DNA: TGTGCCAGCAGTTTACTCGGACAGGAAGCTAACTATGGCTACACCTTC; CDR3 protein: CASSLLGQEANYGYTF
D gene: TRBD1; J gene: TRBJ2-3; V gene: TRBV4-3; clone size: few; CDR3 DNA: TGCGCCAGCAGCCAAGGGGACAGGGGTCGCACAGATACGCAGTATTTT; CDR3 protein: CASSQGDRGRTDTQYF
D gene: .; J gene: TRBJ2-1; V gene: TRBV12-3/TRBV12-4; clone size: .; CDR3 DNA: TGTGCCAGCAGTTCCGTGACGGCTAATGAGCAGTTCTTC; CDR3 protein: CASSSVTANEQFF
D gene: .; J gene: TRBJ2-2; V gene: TRBV24-1; clone size: .; CDR3 DNA: TGTGCCACCAGTGGTCTCTCGGGGCGCTGGAACACCGGGGAGCTGTTTTTT; CDR3 protein: CATSGLSGRWNTGELFF
D gene: TRBD2; J gene: TRBJ2-7; V gene: TRBV7-2; clone size: .; CDR3 DNA: TGTGCCAGCAGCTCGACCGGGGGGGGGTACGAGCAGTACTTC; CDR3 protein: CASSSTGGGYEQYF
D gene: TRBD1; J gene: TRBJ1-1; V gene: TRBV5-1; clone size: few; CDR3 DNA: TGCGCCAGCAGTTCCTCCTGGACAGGGGCCTTAATGAACACTGAAGCTTTCTTT; CDR3 protein: CASSSSWTGALMNTEAFF
D gene: .; J gene: TRBJ2-1; V gene: TRBV4-1; clone size: few; CDR3 DNA: TGCGCCAGCAGCCAAGATAACAGGGCCGGCTTCACCTCCTACAATGAGCAGTTCTTC; CDR3 protein: CASSQDNRAGFTSYNEQFF
D gene: .; J gene: TRBJ2-7; V gene: TRBV5-1; clone size: .; CDR3 DNA: TGCGCCAGCAGCTTGGGCTTGTCAGGGGTTTCCTACGAGCAGTACTTC; CDR3 protein: CASSLGLSGVSYEQYF
D gene: .; J gene: TRBJ1-1; V gene: TRBV29-1; clone size: .; CDR3 DNA: TGCAGCGTTGAAGTAGCGGGTCCGAACACTGAAGCTTTCTTT; CDR3 protein: CSVEVAGPNTEAFF
D gene: .; J gene: TRBJ2-3; V gene: TRBV2; clone size: .; CDR3 DNA: TGTGCCAGAGGGCCAATGCAGTATTTT; CDR3 protein: CARGPMQYF
D gene: .; J gene: TRBJ1-2; V gene: TRBV2; clone size: .; CDR3 DNA: TGTGCCAGCAGGACCTCCCTCGGGGATTATGGCTACACCTTC; CDR3 protein: CASRTSLGDYGYTF
D gene: TRBD2; J gene: TRBJ2-1; V gene: TRBV5-1; clone size: .; CDR3 DNA: TGCGCCAGCAGCCTGGGGGAGCGGGGCGACAATGAGCAGTTCTTC; CDR3 protein: CASSLGERGDNEQFF
D gene: .; J gene: TRBJ2-2; V gene: TRBV6-2/TRBV6-3; clone size: .; CDR3 DNA: TGTGCCAGCAGCCGCGAGTGGAACGTCGCCGGGGAGCTGTTTTTT; CDR3 protein: CASSREWNVAGELFF
D gene: .; J gene: TRBJ1-6; V gene: TRBV12-3/TRBV12-4; clone size: .; CDR3 DNA: TGTGCCAGCAGTTTAGGGGACGCCAGATCACCCCTCCACTTT; CDR3 protein: CASSLGDARSPLHF
D gene: .; J gene: TRBJ1-1; V gene: TRBV20-1; clone size: .; CDR3 DNA: TGCAGTGCTAGACCTTCGTGGGGCTCCGGCAATGAAGCTTTCTTT; CDR3 protein: CSARPSWGSGNEAFF
D gene: .; J gene: TRBJ1-2; V gene: TRBV10-2; clone size: .; CDR3 DNA: TGCGCCAGCAGCCAGTCTCGGCACCCCTCCTTC; CDR3 protein: CASSQSRHPSF
D gene: .; J gene: TRBJ1-5; V gene: TRBV29-1; clone size: .; CDR3 DNA: TGCAGCGTTGAAGGAGGGTACAATCAGCCCCAGCATTTT; CDR3 protein: CSVEGGYNQPQHF
D gene: .; J gene: TRBJ1-5; V gene: TRBV6-1; clone size: few; CDR3 DNA: TGTGCCAGCAGTGATCGGGTCAGGGCGAGCAATCAGCCCCAGCATTTT; CDR3 protein: CASSDRVRASNQPQHF
D gene: TRBD1; J gene: TRBJ1-6; V gene: TRBV11-2; clone size: few; CDR3 DNA: TGTGCCAGCAGCCCGTTGACAGGGATCTACCCACCCCTCCACTTT; CDR3 protein: CASSPLTGIYPPLHF
D gene: .; J gene: TRBJ1-1; V gene: TRBV9; clone size: .; CDR3 DNA: TGTGCCAGCAGCGTAGGACAGATGATGAACACTGAAGCTTTCTTT; CDR3 protein: CASSVGQMMNTEAFF
D gene: .; J gene: TRBJ2-5; V gene: TRBV7-2; clone size: .; CDR3 DNA: TGTGCCAGCAGCGCCCGACCTGGGGAAGAGACCCAGTACTTC; CDR3 protein: CASSARPGEETQYF
D gene: .; J gene: TRBJ1-1; V gene: TRBV12-3/TRBV12-4; clone size: few; CDR3 DNA: TGTGCCAGCAGTCGAGGGCGGGGTGAAGCTTTCTTT; CDR3 protein: CASSRGRGEAFF
D gene: .; J gene: TRBJ1-5; V gene: TRBV24-1; clone size: .; CDR3 DNA: TGTGCCACCAGTGAGCCCAGGGATTGTCAGCCCTATCAGCCCCAGCATTTT; CDR3 protein: CATSEPRDCQPYQPQHF
D gene: TRBD2; J gene: TRBJ2-2; V gene: TRBV7-2; clone size: .; CDR3 DNA: TGTGCCAGCAGCTTCCGGACTAGGGCCACCGGGGAGCTGTTTTTT; CDR3 protein: CASSFRTRATGELFF
D gene: .; J gene: TRBJ2-5; V gene: TRBV5-1; clone size: .; CDR3 DNA: TGCGCCAGCAGCCTTGGACCCCTTCGGGAGACCCAGTACTTC; CDR3 protein: CASSLGPLRETQYF
D gene: .; J gene: TRBJ2-2; V gene: TRBV7-2; clone size: .; CDR3 DNA: TGTGCCAGCAGCCCCCGGGCGTTATCTACCGGGGAGCTGTTTTTT; CDR3 protein: CASSPRALSTGELFF
D gene: .; J gene: TRBJ2-1; V gene: TRBV4-1; clone size: .; CDR3 DNA: TGCGCCAGCAGCCGGGGATTGGTAGGAGGGGACGATGAGCAGTTCTTC; CDR3 protein: CASSRGLVGGDDEQFF
D gene: TRBD2; J gene: TRBJ2-5; V gene: TRBV3-1; clone size: .; CDR3 DNA: TGTGCCAGCAGCCAAGATGCCAGCGGGGGCCAAGAGACCCAGTACTTC; CDR3 protein: CASSQDASGGQETQYF
D gene: .; J gene: TRBJ1-2; V gene: TRBV6-2/TRBV6-3; clone size: many; CDR3 DNA: TGTGCCAGCAGGTCTACAGGGAACTATGGCTACACCTTC; CDR3 protein: CASRSTGNYGYTF
D gene: .; J gene: TRBJ1-1; V gene: TRBV29-1; clone size: few; CDR3 DNA: TGCAGCGGCCACCTCTCGGGGGGCACTGAAGCTTTCTTT; CDR3 protein: CSGHLSGGTEAFF
D gene: TRBD2; J gene: TRBJ2-3; V gene: TRBV5-4; clone size: many; CDR3 DNA: TGTGCCAGCAGCTGGGGACTAGCGGGGGGACCAGATACGCAGTATTTT; CDR3 protein: CASSWGLAGGPDTQYF